These T cell receptor beta chains were read from a single sample in a study of T cell responses to AZD1222 COVID-19 vaccine. The protocol was immunoSEQ multiplex PCR, while the TCRdb copy is restricted to in-frame clones and leaves out a portion. Among 95,000 to 100,000 clones listed, roughly 90% were seen once. This sample comprised peripheral blood, obtained 28 days after the second AZD1222 dose. The receptors were sampled from an adult who received the AZD1222 COVID-19 vaccine. The CDR3 runs from the conserved cysteine through the conserved F or W. D genes are given only for firm matches. Size tells how often a clone was seen (once, few, many) or the class of an expanded clone, and some rows leave it out.

>TRBJ2-3|TRBD2|14|once|TRBV5-4
CASGLGLGADTQYF
TGTGCCAGCGGACTTGGACTAGGGGCAGATACGCAGTATTTT
>TRBJ2-7|-|14|-|TRBV28
CASSLIALVYEQYF
TGTGCCAGCAGCCTTATCGCTCTGGTATACGAGCAGTACTTC
>TRBJ1-3|-|14|-|TRBV29-1
CSVEDHRAGNTIYF
TGCAGCGTTGAAGACCACAGGGCCGGAAACACCATATATTTT
>TRBJ2-1|-|16|-|TRBV7-3
CASSPQGLLGNNEQFF
TGTGCCAGCAGCCCACAGGGACTTCTAGGGAACAATGAGCAGTTCTTC
>TRBJ1-5|-|14|few|TRBV7-9
CASSLAVSNQPQHF
TGTGCCAGCAGCTTGGCGGTTAGCAATCAGCCCCAGCATTTT
>TRBJ1-2|-|12|-|TRBV3-1/TRBV3-2
CASSQDLYGYTF
TGTGCCAGCAGCCAAGATCTTTATGGCTACACCTTC
>TRBJ1-3|-|15|-|TRBV7-2
CASSLMGFSGNTIYF
TGTGCCAGCAGCTTAATGGGTTTCTCTGGAAACACCATATATTTT
>TRBJ2-1|TRBD2|16|once|TRBV3-1/TRBV3-2
CASNSPGRGGHNEQFF
TGTGCCAGCAACAGCCCGGGAAGGGGAGGGCACAATGAGCAGTTCTTC
>TRBJ2-7|-|14|-|TRBV6-5
CASSYGWGYYEQYF
TGTGCCAGCAGTTATGGGTGGGGGTACTACGAGCAGTACTTC
>TRBJ2-2|TRBD2|15|-|TRBV27
CASSLLAGGTGELFF
TGTGCCAGCAGTTTACTAGCGGGAGGAACCGGGGAGCTGTTTTTT
>TRBJ1-3|-|13|-|TRBV6-6
CASSRESGNTIYF
TGTGCCAGCAGTAGGGAGTCTGGAAACACCATATATTTT
>TRBJ1-1|-|13|-|TRBV6-5
CASRRGSQTEAFF
TGTGCCAGCAGGAGAGGATCCCAGACTGAAGCTTTCTTT
>TRBJ2-6|-|15|-|TRBV19
CASRPRGSGANVLTF
TGTGCCAGTAGGCCCAGGGGCTCTGGGGCCAACGTCCTGACTTTC
>TRBJ2-3|-|13|-|TRBV12-3/TRBV12-4
CASSSSRPDTQYF
TGTGCCAGCAGTTCCTCTAGGCCGGATACGCAGTATTTT
>TRBJ2-3|-|13|-|TRBV2
CASSTIRTDTQYF
TGTGCCAGCAGCACTATCCGCACAGATACGCAGTATTTT
>TRBJ2-3|-|13|-|TRBV29-1
CSVRPNGGDTQYF
TGCAGCGTCCGTCCCAATGGGGGAGATACGCAGTATTTT
>TRBJ2-3|-|12|-|TRBV28
CASRLTADTQYF
TGTGCCAGCAGGCTTACAGCAGATACGCAGTATTTT
>TRBJ1-3|-|13|-|TRBV30
CACGGVSGNTIYF
TGTGCCTGTGGCGGTGTCTCTGGAAACACCATATATTTT
>TRBJ1-5|-|13|-|TRBV30
CAWSGRGDQPQHF
TGTGCCTGGAGCGGGAGGGGAGATCAGCCCCAGCATTTT
>TRBJ2-7|TRBD2|15|-|TRBV16
CASSRDYLTEYEQYF
TGTGCCAGCAGCCGGGACTATCTAACGGAGTACGAGCAGTACTTC
>TRBJ2-7|-|15|-|TRBV11-1
CASSLPAGPSYEQYF
TGTGCCAGCAGCTTACCGGCAGGGCCCTCCTACGAGCAGTACTTC
>TRBJ1-2|-|13|-|TRBV6-6
CASSYSVDYGYTF
TGTGCCAGCAGTTACTCCGTGGACTATGGCTACACCTTC
>TRBJ1-2|-|14|-|TRBV30
CAWRPVGAVYGYTF
TGTGCCTGGAGGCCGGTGGGGGCTGTCTATGGCTACACCTTC
>TRBJ2-3|TRBD2|18|-|TRBV7-9
CASSLPPRLAGARDTQYF
TGTGCCAGCAGTTTACCCCCTAGACTAGCGGGAGCACGGGATACGCAGTATTTT
>TRBJ1-2|-|15|-|TRBV7-2
CASSLGWAPDGGYTF
TGTGCCAGCAGCTTAGGGTGGGCTCCTGATGGAGGCTACACCTTC
>TRBJ1-2|TRBD1|13|-|TRBV5-4
CATGQGGDYGYTF
TGTGCCACCGGACAGGGAGGGGACTATGGCTACACCTTC
>TRBJ1-1|-|13|few|TRBV11-2
CASSLEMNTEAFF
TGTGCCAGCAGCTTAGAGATGAACACTGAAGCTTTCTTT
>TRBJ1-1|-|13|-|TRBV2
CASSEGLNTEAFF
TGTGCCAGCAGTGAGGGGTTGAACACTGAAGCTTTCTTT
>TRBJ2-1|-|11|-|TRBV20-1
CSAGFDNEQFF
TGCAGTGCGGGCTTTGACAATGAGCAGTTCTTC
>TRBJ2-3|TRBD2|14|-|TRBV7-8
CASSFSSGIDTQYF
TGTGCCAGCAGCTTCTCTAGCGGGATAGATACGCAGTATTTT
>TRBJ2-1|-|13|-|TRBV6-6
CASTVEGYNEQFF
TGTGCCAGCACCGTCGAGGGTTACAATGAGCAGTTCTTC
>TRBJ1-4|-|15|few|TRBV28
CASSLVPLLGEKLFF
TGTGCCAGCAGTTTGGTCCCTCTATTGGGTGAAAAACTGTTTTTT
>TRBJ1-5|-|12|-|TRBV19
CASSITLEPQHF
TGTGCCAGTAGTATAACACTTGAGCCCCAGCATTTT
>TRBJ2-4|-|15|once|TRBV2
CASSDRILAKNIQYF
TGTGCCAGCTCCGACAGAATTTTAGCCAAAAACATTCAGTACTTC
>TRBJ1-4|-|14|-|TRBV28
CASSLVGAPGILFF
TGTGCCAGCAGTTTGGTAGGGGCCCCCGGCATTCTGTTTTTT
>TRBJ2-1|-|13|once|TRBV7-3
CASSLDENNEQFF
TGTGCCAGCAGCTTGGACGAGAACAATGAGCAGTTCTTC
>TRBJ1-2|-|13|-|TRBV9
CASGPQANYGYTF
TGTGCCAGCGGCCCACAGGCGAACTATGGCTACACCTTC
>TRBJ2-1|-|17|-|TRBV4-2
CASSQDPSRSSYNEQFF
TGTGCCAGCAGCCAAGATCCCTCCCGGAGCTCCTACAATGAGCAGTTCTTC
>TRBJ1-1|-|10|-|TRBV29-1
CSVGDTEAFF
TGCAGCGTTGGGGACACAGAAGCTTTCTTT
>TRBJ2-3|-|14|-|TRBV7-3
CASSDVPGTDTQYF
TGTGCCAGCAGCGATGTCCCGGGGACAGATACGCAGTATTTT
>TRBJ2-3|-|13|-|TRBV10-1
CASSEWGTDTQYF
TGCGCCAGCAGTGAGTGGGGAACAGATACGCAGTATTTT
>TRBJ1-1|TRBD1|14|-|TRBV19
CASTPTGGSTEAFF
TGTGCCAGTACCCCAACAGGGGGCTCCACTGAAGCTTTCTTT
>TRBJ2-2|TRBD1|16|-|TRBV3-1/TRBV3-2
CASSHYRGVDTGELFF
TGTGCCAGCAGCCATTACAGGGGAGTGGACACCGGGGAGCTGTTTTTT
>TRBJ2-1|TRBD2|15|-|TRBV18
CASSLMTSEYNEQFF
TGTGCCAGCTCACTCATGACTAGCGAGTACAATGAGCAGTTCTTC
>TRBJ2-2|-|14|-|TRBV27
CASSLKWNTGELFF
TGTGCCAGCAGTTTAAAGTGGAACACCGGGGAGCTGTTTTTT
>TRBJ1-2|TRBD1|15|-|TRBV6-5
CASSTEGTGTYGYTF
TGTGCCAGCAGTACAGAGGGGACAGGAACCTATGGCTACACCTTC
>TRBJ1-4|TRBD1|16|-|TRBV19
CASSIDRGTTNEKLFF
TGTGCCAGTAGTATAGACAGGGGGACAACTAATGAAAAACTGTTTTTT
>TRBJ2-7|-|15|-|TRBV3-1/TRBV3-2
CASSHGAVNSYEQYF
TGTGCCAGCAGCCACGGGGCAGTAAACTCCTACGAGCAGTACTTC
>TRBJ2-2|-|13|-|TRBV9
CASSPPRIGELFF
TGTGCCAGCAGCCCGCCCAGAATCGGGGAGCTGTTTTTT
>TRBJ2-7|-|19|-|TRBV21-1
CASSKAGLAGGYWGYEQYF
TGTGCCAGCAGCAAAGCGGGACTAGCGGGAGGCTATTGGGGCTACGAGCAGTACTTC
>TRBJ2-1|TRBD2|17|-|TRBV5-1
CASSLGHSGSSYNEQFF
TGCGCCAGCAGCTTGGGACATAGCGGGAGTTCCTACAATGAGCAGTTCTTC
>TRBJ2-5|TRBD1|15|-|TRBV4-1
CASSPEGQPRETQYF
TGCGCCAGCAGCCCCGAGGGACAGCCCAGGGAGACCCAGTACTTC
>TRBJ1-5|-|12|-|TRBV30
CAWSGDLQPQHF
TGTGCCTGGAGCGGGGACCTGCAGCCCCAGCATTTT
>TRBJ2-2|TRBD1|18|-|TRBV7-3
CASSLMGQGAANTGELFF
TGTGCCAGCAGCTTAATGGGACAGGGGGCCGCGAACACCGGGGAGCTGTTTTTT
>TRBJ2-6|-|14|-|TRBV5-4
CASSLEPGANVLTF
TGTGCCAGCAGCTTAGAGCCTGGGGCCAACGTCCTGACTTTC
>TRBJ2-3|-|15|once|TRBV9
CASARNPGGQDTQYF
TGTGCCAGCGCCCGGAACCCCGGCGGCCAGGATACGCAGTATTTT
>TRBJ2-1|-|13|-|TRBV5-5
CASSLVAYNEQFF
TGTGCCAGCAGCTTGGTAGCCTACAATGAGCAGTTCTTC
>TRBJ2-7|TRBD2|13|-|TRBV3-1/TRBV3-2
CAVRTSGTYEQYF
TGTGCCGTCCGGACTAGCGGGACCTACGAGCAGTACTTC
>TRBJ1-1|TRBD1|15|-|TRBV18
CASSRWDRGDTEAFF
TGTGCCAGCTCACGATGGGACAGGGGTGACACTGAAGCTTTCTTT
>TRBJ1-2|-|13|once|TRBV19
CASSPDSNYGYTF
TGTGCCAGTAGCCCGGACAGTAACTATGGCTACACCTTC